This T cell receptor (beta chain) was identified in a study of shared clonotypes between healthy human individuals. This CDR3 is 14 amino acids long. Unmatched junction bases numbered 3, after V lost 3 bases and J lost 10 bases. CDR1 is LNHDA, CDR2 SQIVND, per germline (reference sequence). This clone was detected once. Loaded into unsorted PBMC replicate PCRs was 300 ng DNA, roughly 31,000 T cell genomes. The table came from immunoSEQ multiplex PCR; TCRdb's copy has only in-frame clones and leaves some out. The table lists some 490,000 clones, 65% to 85% of them singletons, with roughly 13% in the top ten.

Source material: PBMCs. The V and J genes are TRBV19 and TRBJ2-1; 13 bases agree with TRBD2. The TCR sequence derives from a middle-aged woman in good health. Some clones in this sample may be carry-over from other donors' samples. The CDR3 is CASSIPGLAGEQFF. CDR3 nucleotides: TGTGCCAGTAGTATTCCGGGACTAGCGGGAGAGCAGTTCTTC.